This T cell receptor (beta chain) is from a study of radiotherapy plus CTLA-4 blockade in lung cancer (dated by TCRdb to the late 2010s). Looking at the study overall: Among enrolled patients, roughly 20% had an objective response and 25% to 35% reached disease control.

This clone was counted a few times. This receptor's antigen is unknown. Qualities for individual bases were not recorded, and no much larger clone is one base off. Library creation used the immunoSEQ multiplex PCR assay. The clones in this table, taken by TCRdb from immuneACCESS, are in-frame only. Not every clone is retained; where verified, under half of the shortfall comes from an unresolved V gene, and the cause of the rest is unknown. This sample gives around 45,000 clones in total; 65% to 85% of them show up just once. Around 8.3% of the sample rests with the top ten. The paper's findings and limits, for the study overall: Early dynamic changes in blood T cell clones, together with increased serum interferon-beta after radiation, were reported as the strongest predictors of response. TCR clones derived from tumors expanded in peripheral blood after treatment with radiotherapy and ipilimumab.

The study tested focal radiation therapy combined with CTLA-4 blockade (ipilimumab) in patients with chemo-refractory metastatic non-small-cell lung cancer. From the cysteine up to the phenylalanine, the CDR3 has a length of 15 residues. This entry keeps only the CDR3 DNA: 45 bases, framed from base 1. Between the V and J ends, shortened by 2 bases and 8 bases respectively, the junction contains 15 bases. CDR1 LGHNA and CDR2 YSLEER are derived from the germline V gene. Sequenced here: peripheral blood, sampled from a patient treated with radiotherapy plus ipilimumab. The TCR originated in a human donor with non-small cell lung cancer who had stable disease on radiotherapy plus ipilimumab. This chain is built from TRBV4-3 and TRBJ1-4; the D gene is perhaps TRBD1, from 6 matching bases. The CDR3 protein: CASSQIQRGGEKLFF. The nucleotides read TGCGCCAGCAGCCAAATACAAAGAGGGGGAGAAAAACTGTTTTTT.